This note documents a single TCR beta chain sequence. This specimen belongs to a study of T cell responses to AZD1222 COVID-19 vaccine. The protocol was immunoSEQ multiplex PCR, while the TCRdb copy is restricted to in-frame clones and leaves out a portion. The sample has tens of thousands of clones, roughly 85% seen once; the top ten hold about 3.5%. The CDR3 sequence is 15 residues long. Germline V CDR1 and CDR2: SEHNR, FQNEAQ (reference sequence). Trimming shortened V by 4 bases and J by 6 bases, and 16 bases separated the two germline ends. The sequence came from an adult who received the AZD1222 COVID-19 vaccine. This rearrangement joins TRBV7-9 to TRBJ2-1; D unclear. Sample: peripheral blood, taken 28 days after the second AZD1222 dose. In DNA form, the CDR3 reads TGTGCCAGCAGCTCCGTCGGGCGGCTCGCCAATGAGCAGTTCTTC. This codes for CASSSVGRLANEQFF.